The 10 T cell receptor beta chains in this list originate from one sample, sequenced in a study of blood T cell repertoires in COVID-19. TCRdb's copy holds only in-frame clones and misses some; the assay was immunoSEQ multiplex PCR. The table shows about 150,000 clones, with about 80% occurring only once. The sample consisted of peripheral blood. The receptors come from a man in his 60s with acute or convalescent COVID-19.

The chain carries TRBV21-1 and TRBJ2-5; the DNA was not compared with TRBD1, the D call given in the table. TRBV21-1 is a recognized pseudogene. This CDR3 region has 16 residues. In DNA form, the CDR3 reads TGTGCCAGCAGCAAACCGTGGGACAGGGGGAGGGGGACCCAGTACTTC. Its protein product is CASSKPWDRGRGTQYF.

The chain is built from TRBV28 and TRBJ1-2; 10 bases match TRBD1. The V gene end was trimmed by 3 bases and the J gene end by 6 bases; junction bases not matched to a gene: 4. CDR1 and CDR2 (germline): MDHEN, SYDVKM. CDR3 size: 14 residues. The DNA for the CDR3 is TGTGCCAGCAGTTTGGTGGACAGGGGGAATGGCTACACCTTC. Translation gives CASSLVDRGNGYTF.

The CDR3 DNA is TGTGCCAGCAGCCCCGACAGGGGGTACACTGAAGCTTTCTTT. Its translation: CASSPDRGYTEAFF. This chain links TRBV4-2 with TRBJ1-1; 9 bases align to TRBD1. V lost 4 bases, J lost 3 bases, and 3 bases stayed unmatched. CDR1 is LGHNA and CDR2 is YNFKEQ in the germline V gene. The CDR3 length is 14 residues.

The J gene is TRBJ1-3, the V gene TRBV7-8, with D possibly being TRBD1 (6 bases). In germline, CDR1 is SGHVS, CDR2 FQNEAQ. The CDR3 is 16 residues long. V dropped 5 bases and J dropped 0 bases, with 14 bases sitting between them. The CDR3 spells CASSPRQATSGNTIYF. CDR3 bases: TGTGCCAGCAGCCCCCGACAGGCGACCTCTGGAAACACCATATATTTT.

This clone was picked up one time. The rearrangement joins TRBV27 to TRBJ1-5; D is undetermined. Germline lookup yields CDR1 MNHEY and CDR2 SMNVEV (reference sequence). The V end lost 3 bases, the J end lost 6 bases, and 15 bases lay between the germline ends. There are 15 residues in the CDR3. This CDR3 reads CASSFGPAFGQPQHF. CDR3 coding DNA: TGTGCCAGCAGTTTTGGGCCCGCTTTCGGTCAGCCCCAGCATTTT.

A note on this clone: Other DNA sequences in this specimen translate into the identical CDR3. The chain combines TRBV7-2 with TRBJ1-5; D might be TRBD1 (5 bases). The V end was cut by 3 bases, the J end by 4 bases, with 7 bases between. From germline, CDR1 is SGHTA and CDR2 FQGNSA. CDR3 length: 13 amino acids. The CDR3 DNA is TGTGCCAGCAGCTTGACAGTTAATCAGCCCCAGCATTTT. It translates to CASSLTVNQPQHF.

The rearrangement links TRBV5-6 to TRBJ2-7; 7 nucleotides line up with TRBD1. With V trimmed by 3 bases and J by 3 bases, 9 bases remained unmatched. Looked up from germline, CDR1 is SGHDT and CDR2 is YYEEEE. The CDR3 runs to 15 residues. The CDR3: CASSSGTAPHYEQYF. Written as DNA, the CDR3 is TGTGCCAGCAGCTCCGGGACAGCCCCTCACTACGAGCAGTACTTC.

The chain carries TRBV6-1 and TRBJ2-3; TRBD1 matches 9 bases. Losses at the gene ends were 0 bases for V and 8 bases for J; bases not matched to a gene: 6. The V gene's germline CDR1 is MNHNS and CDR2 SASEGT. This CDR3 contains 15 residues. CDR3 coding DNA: TGTGCCAGCAGTGAAGCGAGACCGACAGGGGGTACGCAGTATTTT. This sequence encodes CASSEARPTGGTQYF.

The CDR3 coding sequence is TGCGCCAGCAGCACCGACACGACCCACAACTCACCCCTCCACTTT. It encodes CASSTDTTHNSPLHF. V usage is TRBV5-1 and J usage is TRBJ1-6; D not resolved. This CDR3 is built from 15 residues. Trimming left V 4 bases short and J 10 bases short, with 18 bases between. CDR1 and CDR2 (germline): SGHRS, YFSETQ.

This CDR3 reads CASSQQPPREKGSYEQYF. CDR3 sequence (DNA): TGTGCCAGCAGCCAACAACCACCCCGGGAGAAGGGCTCCTACGAGCAGTACTTC. The chain employs TRBV4-2 and TRBJ2-7; a weak D match, TRBD2 (6 bases). The CDR3 is 18 residues long. In germline, CDR1 is LGHNA, CDR2 YNFKEQ. The ends were cut back, 2 bases at V and 0 bases at J, with 20 bases in the middle.